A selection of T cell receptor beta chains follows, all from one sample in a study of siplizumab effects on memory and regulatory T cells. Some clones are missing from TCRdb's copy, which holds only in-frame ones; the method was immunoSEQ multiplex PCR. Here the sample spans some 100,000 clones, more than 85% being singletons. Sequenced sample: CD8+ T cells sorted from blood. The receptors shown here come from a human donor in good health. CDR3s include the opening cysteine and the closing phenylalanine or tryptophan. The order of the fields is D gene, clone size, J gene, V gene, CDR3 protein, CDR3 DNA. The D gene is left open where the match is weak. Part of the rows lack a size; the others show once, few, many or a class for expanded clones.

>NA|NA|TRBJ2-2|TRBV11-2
CASSLGGGGTGELFF
TGTGCCAGCAGCTTAGGGGGAGGGGGAACCGGGGAGCTGTTTTTT
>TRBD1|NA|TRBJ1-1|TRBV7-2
CASSSSGTALNTEAFF
TGTGCCAGCAGCTCATCCGGGACAGCTCTTAACACTGAAGCTTTCTTT
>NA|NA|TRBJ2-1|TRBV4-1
CASSQVGEANEQFF
TGCGCCAGCAGCCAAGTTGGGGAGGCCAATGAGCAGTTCTTC
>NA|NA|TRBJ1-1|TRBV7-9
CASTIVPSAMNTEAFF
TGTGCCAGCACCATAGTACCATCAGCGATGAACACTGAAGCTTTCTTT
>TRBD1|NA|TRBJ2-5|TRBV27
CASSLWFSKDRGRETQYF
TGTGCCAGCAGTTTATGGTTTTCGAAGGACAGGGGGCGAGAGACCCAGTACTTC
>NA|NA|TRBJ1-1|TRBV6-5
CASSYSNTEAFF
TGTGCCAGCAGTTACTCGAATACTGAAGCTTTCTTT
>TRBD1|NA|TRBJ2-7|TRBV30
CAWSRQGFDEQYF
TGTGCCTGGAGCCGACAGGGCTTCGACGAGCAGTACTTC
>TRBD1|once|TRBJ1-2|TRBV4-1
CASSHPEGQGAYYGYTF
TGCGCCAGCAGCCATCCTGAGGGACAGGGGGCATACTATGGCTACACCTTC
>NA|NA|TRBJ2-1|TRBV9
CASSAGLAPAVDEQFF
TGTGCCAGCAGCGCAGGTCTAGCGCCCGCTGTCGATGAGCAGTTCTTC
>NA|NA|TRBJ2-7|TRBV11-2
CASSLEPSGYEQYF
TGTGCCAGCAGCTTAGAGCCATCGGGTTACGAGCAGTACTTC
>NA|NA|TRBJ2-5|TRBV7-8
CASSTGGGGEETQYF
TGTGCCAGCAGCACCGGGGGAGGGGGCGAAGAGACCCAGTACTTC
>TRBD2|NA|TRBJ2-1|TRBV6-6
CASSYSREGPNEQFF
TGTGCCAGCAGTTACTCCCGGGAGGGCCCCAATGAGCAGTTCTTC
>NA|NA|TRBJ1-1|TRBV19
CASSIDYSPGTEAFF
TGTGCCAGTAGTATAGACTACTCCCCGGGGACTGAAGCTTTCTTT
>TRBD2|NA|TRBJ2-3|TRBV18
CASSPAGGTDTQYF
TGTGCCAGCTCACCAGCGGGGGGAACAGATACGCAGTATTTT
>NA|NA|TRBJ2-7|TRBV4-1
CASSQTGLPYEQYF
TGCGCCAGCAGCCAAACAGGGTTGCCGTACGAGCAGTACTTC
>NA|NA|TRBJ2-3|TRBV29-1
CSGSAGLTDTQYF
TGCAGCGGCTCTGCGGGGCTCACAGATACGCAGTATTTT
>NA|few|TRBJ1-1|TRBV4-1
CASSLTGNTEAFF
TGCGCCAGCAGTCTGACAGGGAACACTGAAGCTTTCTTT
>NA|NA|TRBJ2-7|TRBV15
CATSRDNSYEQYF
TGTGCCACCAGCAGAGATAACAGCTACGAGCAGTACTTC
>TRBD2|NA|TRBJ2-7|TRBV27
CASSPTSGGGFSYEQYF
TGTGCCAGCAGTCCGACTAGCGGGGGAGGGTTCTCCTACGAGCAGTACTTC
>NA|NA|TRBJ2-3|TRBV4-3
CASSQAANTDTQYF
TGCGCCAGCAGCCAGGCGGCGAACACAGATACGCAGTATTTT
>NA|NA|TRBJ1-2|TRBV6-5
CASASGSNYGYTF
TGTGCCAGCGCCTCCGGGAGCAACTATGGCTACACCTTC
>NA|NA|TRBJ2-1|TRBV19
CASSTSRWNEQFF
TGTGCCAGTAGTACGTCTCGGTGGAATGAGCAGTTCTTC
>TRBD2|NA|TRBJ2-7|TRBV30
CAWSVGEGDEQYF
TGTGCCTGGAGTGTAGGGGAGGGCGACGAGCAGTACTTC
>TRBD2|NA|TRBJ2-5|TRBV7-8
CASSPTSGTYQETQYF
TGTGCCAGCAGCCCGACTAGCGGAACGTACCAAGAGACCCAGTACTTC
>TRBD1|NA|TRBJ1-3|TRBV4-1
CASSQGGTGAIPGNTIYF
TGCGCCAGCAGCCAAGGTGGTACAGGGGCAATCCCTGGAAACACCATATATTTT
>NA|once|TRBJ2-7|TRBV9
CASSPNDLTYEQYF
TGTGCCAGCAGCCCAAATGACTTGACCTACGAGCAGTACTTC
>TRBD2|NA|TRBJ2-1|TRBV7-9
CASSSGLAGGNEQFF
TGTGCCAGCAGCTCGGGACTAGCGGGAGGCAATGAGCAGTTCTTC
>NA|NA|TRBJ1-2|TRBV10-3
CAISESSGANYGYTF
TGTGCCATCAGTGAGTCTTCGGGAGCTAACTATGGCTACACCTTC
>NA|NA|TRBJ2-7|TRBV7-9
CASSSGQPGQYF
TGTGCCAGCAGCTCCGGACAGCCTGGGCAGTACTTC
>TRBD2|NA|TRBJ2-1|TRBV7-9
CASRRGTSGYTRGNEQFF
TGTGCCAGCAGACGAGGGACTAGCGGCTATACAAGGGGGAATGAGCAGTTCTTC
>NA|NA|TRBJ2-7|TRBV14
CASSQEGRVGYEQYF
TGTGCCAGCAGCCAAGAAGGCAGGGTGGGATACGAGCAGTACTTC
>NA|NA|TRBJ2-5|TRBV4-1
CASSQVRGEETQYF
TGCGCCAGCAGCCAAGTTCGCGGGGAGGAGACCCAGTACTTC
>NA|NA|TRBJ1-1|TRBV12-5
CASGNQGWENTEAFF
TGTGCTAGTGGGAATCAGGGGTGGGAGAACACTGAAGCTTTCTTT
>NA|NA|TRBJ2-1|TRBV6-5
CASTLGDEQFF
TGTGCCAGCACCTTGGGAGATGAGCAGTTCTTC
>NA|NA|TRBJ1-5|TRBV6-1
CASSPGTRTNQPQHF
TGTGCCAGCAGTCCCGGGACACGGACAAATCAGCCCCAGCATTTT
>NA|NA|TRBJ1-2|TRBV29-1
CSVVEGPYGYTF
TGCAGCGTTGTGGAGGGCCCCTATGGCTACACCTTC
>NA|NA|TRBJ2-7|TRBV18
CASSLNGRSVEQYF
TGTGCCAGCTCTCTCAACGGCAGGAGCGTCGAGCAGTACTTC
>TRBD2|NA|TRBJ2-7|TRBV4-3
CASSPSTGTSGSQYEQYF
TGCGCCAGCAGCCCAAGCACCGGGACTAGCGGGAGCCAGTACGAGCAGTACTTC